This T cell receptor beta chain was documented in a study of cytomegalovirus exposure and HLA in healthy donors. Germline V gene sequence: CDR1 LNHDA, CDR2 SQIVND (reference sequence). Deletions cut 4 bases from V and 7 bases from J, with 17 bases between. The CDR3 sequence is 16 residues long. With regard to this clone: Its antigen is as yet unknown.

PCR primers comprised 60 Vbeta and 13 Jbeta primers. Here immunoSEQ multiplex PCR was the method, and the copy in TCRdb shows in-frame clones only, minus some. The sample records roughly 200,000 clones, roughly 70% being singletons. Points from the study as a whole: Highly shared variants forming one cluster were likely a sequencing artifact. The investigators catalogued some 150 TCR beta chains as cytomegalovirus-associated. Later, an analysis found that common viral pathogens appeared to be linked with several of the most significant clusters.

The chain links TRBV19 to TRBJ1-6, with D maybe TRBD1 (6 bases). Material for sequencing was PBMCs. The sequence came from a male donor in good health and CMV-seronegative. CDR3 DNA: TGTGCCAGTAGTAGGACAGCCGTACCTCGGAATTCACCCCTCCACTTT. Its protein is CASSRTAVPRNSPLHF.